The rows below give T cell receptor beta chains drawn from one sample of a study of memory CD4+ T cells and cytomegalovirus serostatus. Clones were sequenced by immunoSEQ multiplex PCR, and TCRdb holds only the in-frame ones, with some missing. Of 50,000 to 70,000 clones in the sample, about 80% were seen once. The material sequenced was memory CD4+ T cells from blood. These receptor sequences come from an adult in good health and CMV-seropositive. The conserved cysteine and the conserved F or W are not part of the CDR3 here. Each record gives: J gene, V gene, clone size, CDR3 protein. A row's size may be missing; if present it is once, few, many or a size class.

j_call: TRBJ2-1; v_call: TRBV5-1; clone_size: NA; cdr3_aa: ASRLGKANEQF
j_call: TRBJ2-3; v_call: TRBV6-1; clone_size: NA; cdr3_aa: ASSGGQGRTDTQY
j_call: TRBJ1-1; v_call: TRBV6-1; clone_size: NA; cdr3_aa: ASSRGTGTEAF
j_call: TRBJ2-6; v_call: TRBV18; clone_size: NA; cdr3_aa: ASSPPVTAGGANVLT
j_call: TRBJ2-1; v_call: TRBV4-2; clone_size: once; cdr3_aa: ASSQDPRGSAVYNEQF
j_call: TRBJ1-3; v_call: TRBV12-5; clone_size: NA; cdr3_aa: ASGLWAGTGNTIY
j_call: TRBJ2-7; v_call: TRBV29-1; clone_size: NA; cdr3_aa: SASKGLAEYEQY
j_call: TRBJ2-3; v_call: TRBV7-2; clone_size: NA; cdr3_aa: ASSLVVTTQY
j_call: TRBJ2-3; v_call: TRBV5-1; clone_size: NA; cdr3_aa: ASSGLAGLGDTQY
j_call: TRBJ1-2; v_call: TRBV6-6; clone_size: NA; cdr3_aa: AIRGNYGYT
j_call: TRBJ2-1; v_call: TRBV6-1; clone_size: NA; cdr3_aa: ASSEIGPPLAGVHEQF
j_call: TRBJ1-2; v_call: TRBV30; clone_size: NA; cdr3_aa: AWSDRGDGYT
j_call: TRBJ2-1; v_call: TRBV30; clone_size: few; cdr3_aa: AWSVRIGPTGRNEQF
j_call: TRBJ1-2; v_call: TRBV7-8; clone_size: NA; cdr3_aa: ASSSSGRYGYT
j_call: TRBJ2-5; v_call: TRBV5-4; clone_size: few; cdr3_aa: ASSLLHMETQY
j_call: TRBJ1-1; v_call: TRBV7-2; clone_size: NA; cdr3_aa: ASSLWTAAEAF
j_call: TRBJ1-1; v_call: TRBV18; clone_size: NA; cdr3_aa: ASSPVGSLNTEAF
j_call: TRBJ2-3; v_call: TRBV7-2; clone_size: once; cdr3_aa: ASSLVGDYTDTQY
j_call: TRBJ2-3; v_call: TRBV14; clone_size: once; cdr3_aa: ASSQQGGFTDTQY
j_call: TRBJ2-7; v_call: TRBV28; clone_size: NA; cdr3_aa: ASSSQGPSYEQY
j_call: TRBJ1-1; v_call: TRBV28; clone_size: NA; cdr3_aa: AISLRNTEAF
j_call: TRBJ2-3; v_call: TRBV6-5; clone_size: NA; cdr3_aa: ASTSDGTDTQY
j_call: TRBJ1-2; v_call: TRBV5-1; clone_size: NA; cdr3_aa: ASRKAADSAYT
j_call: TRBJ2-2; v_call: TRBV2; clone_size: NA; cdr3_aa: ASRDPGTSSGELF
j_call: TRBJ1-1; v_call: TRBV27; clone_size: NA; cdr3_aa: ASSADRTYTEAF
j_call: TRBJ2-7; v_call: TRBV20-1; clone_size: NA; cdr3_aa: SAQDVKQY
j_call: TRBJ2-4; v_call: TRBV28; clone_size: NA; cdr3_aa: ASSPGTGGNIQY
j_call: TRBJ2-3; v_call: TRBV7-9; clone_size: NA; cdr3_aa: ASSFGGRNTDTQY
j_call: TRBJ2-3; v_call: TRBV7-8; clone_size: NA; cdr3_aa: ASSLGGTTDTQY
j_call: TRBJ2-3; v_call: TRBV5-4; clone_size: NA; cdr3_aa: ASSLQGATDTQY
j_call: TRBJ2-1; v_call: TRBV7-2; clone_size: NA; cdr3_aa: ASSNGQGNEQF
j_call: TRBJ1-1; v_call: TRBV4-3; clone_size: once; cdr3_aa: ASSQGGAGMNTEAF
j_call: TRBJ2-7; v_call: TRBV18; clone_size: NA; cdr3_aa: ASSPALGYEQY
j_call: TRBJ2-5; v_call: TRBV7-6; clone_size: NA; cdr3_aa: ASSFRGLGETQY
j_call: TRBJ2-5; v_call: TRBV7-9; clone_size: NA; cdr3_aa: ASSLALGLGETQY
j_call: TRBJ1-5; v_call: TRBV10-3; clone_size: few; cdr3_aa: AISESFGQPQH
j_call: TRBJ1-5; v_call: TRBV7-2; clone_size: NA; cdr3_aa: ASRMSQGDNQPQH
j_call: TRBJ1-2; v_call: TRBV7-2; clone_size: NA; cdr3_aa: ASSSKSPQYGYT
j_call: TRBJ2-6; v_call: TRBV7-2; clone_size: NA; cdr3_aa: ASTSSGANVLT
j_call: TRBJ2-4; v_call: TRBV28; clone_size: NA; cdr3_aa: ASSLSPRGGGGIQY
j_call: TRBJ2-5; v_call: TRBV4-2; clone_size: NA; cdr3_aa: ASSPSSQQGMETQY
j_call: TRBJ2-5; v_call: TRBV5-1; clone_size: NA; cdr3_aa: ASSGQGGRETQY
j_call: TRBJ1-5; v_call: TRBV7-2; clone_size: NA; cdr3_aa: ASSLRGNQPQH
j_call: TRBJ1-2; v_call: TRBV27; clone_size: NA; cdr3_aa: ASSLSGGPYGYT
j_call: TRBJ2-1; v_call: TRBV4-3; clone_size: NA; cdr3_aa: ASSLRGLNEQF
j_call: TRBJ2-7; v_call: TRBV7-2; clone_size: NA; cdr3_aa: ASSPRSVGAWEQY
j_call: TRBJ1-2; v_call: TRBV6-5; clone_size: few; cdr3_aa: ASSERFNYGYT
j_call: TRBJ1-5; v_call: TRBV4-3; clone_size: NA; cdr3_aa: ASSQGGGSNQPQH
j_call: TRBJ1-1; v_call: TRBV6-1; clone_size: NA; cdr3_aa: ASEGVGWNTEAF
j_call: TRBJ2-3; v_call: TRBV12-5; clone_size: NA; cdr3_aa: ASGLGLGGYKDTQY
j_call: TRBJ2-1; v_call: TRBV11-2; clone_size: NA; cdr3_aa: ASSLETSGVLGPPYNEQF
j_call: TRBJ2-5; v_call: TRBV7-8; clone_size: once; cdr3_aa: ASSVIARETQY
j_call: TRBJ1-1; v_call: TRBV28; clone_size: NA; cdr3_aa: ASSYAGENTEAF
j_call: TRBJ2-7; v_call: TRBV18; clone_size: NA; cdr3_aa: ASSLDLTGGNEQY
j_call: TRBJ1-2; v_call: TRBV28; clone_size: few; cdr3_aa: ASSLEDRGYT
j_call: TRBJ1-5; v_call: TRBV30; clone_size: NA; cdr3_aa: ACPQPQH
j_call: TRBJ1-4; v_call: TRBV11-3; clone_size: NA; cdr3_aa: ASSGAELNEKLF
j_call: TRBJ1-1; v_call: TRBV28; clone_size: NA; cdr3_aa: ASRAPGQNTEAF